Sequencing of this T cell receptor beta chain was carried out in a study of cytomegalovirus exposure and HLA in healthy donors. A word on this clone: Its cognate antigen is unknown.

Findings of the study overall: A later examination showed that TCR association rates differed by HLA locus, with DRB1 most and HLA-C fewest. Later analysis showed most CMV-associated TCR beta chains appearing HLA-restricted.

Germline values: CDR1 SGHAT, CDR2 FQNNGV. The CDR3 runs to 14 residues. Trimming cost V 4 bases and J 5 bases, with 12 bases left between them. This PCR relied on a set of 60 Vbeta primers and 13 Jbeta primers. TCRdb's table, derived via immunoSEQ multiplex PCR, lists solely in-frame clones and lacks some. Of about 170,000 clones detected, 65% to 80% appear once; the ten largest clones hold 2.5% to 3%. The sample taken for sequencing was PBMCs. The rearrangement uses TRBV11-2 and TRBJ1-5, with D tentatively TRBD1 (5 bases). The sequence was obtained from a woman in her 50s in good health and CMV-seropositive. CDR3 sequence (DNA): TGTGCCAGCAGCTCCCAGGGAACTGATCAGCCCCAGCATTTT. Its protein product is CASSSQGTDQPQHF.